Each of the 27 T cell receptor beta chains below was sequenced from the same sample in a study of blood T cell repertoires in COVID-19. Data came from immunoSEQ multiplex PCR; TCRdb stores just in-frame clones and leaves some out. Of tens of thousands of clones in the sample, approximately 86% were seen once. Sequencing was performed on peripheral blood. These receptors were taken from a man aged 55-75 years with active or convalescent COVID-19.

The V and J genes are TRBV2 and TRBJ1-2; 7 positions match TRBD1. V shed 6 bases, J shed 4 bases, and the junction held 8 bases outside the gene matches. This CDR3 has 14 amino acids. Germline lookup yields CDR1 SNHLY and CDR2 FYNNEI. This chain's CDR3 is CASRTGQVTYGYTF. The CDR3 DNA is TGTGCCAGCAGGACTGGACAGGTTACCTATGGCTACACCTTC. Full variable domain (missing parts from reference TRBV2 and TRBJ1-2): EPEVTQTPSHQVTQMGQEVILRCVPISNHLYFYWYRQILGQKVEFLVSFYNNEISEKSEIFDDQFSVERPDGSNFTLKIRSTKLEDSAMYFCASRTGQVTYGYTFGSGTRLTVV.

The chain combines TRBV5-1 with TRBJ1-3, with unresolved D. Germline CDR1 and CDR2: SGHRS and YFSETQ. With 0 bases removed from V and 0 bases from J, the gap between germline ends came to 10 bases. The CDR3 consists of 16 residues. This chain's CDR3 is CASSLGLAGSGNTIYF. CDR3 bases: TGCGCCAGCAGCTTGGGTCTCGCAGGCTCTGGAAACACCATATATTTT.

The rearrangement joins TRBV6-5 to TRBJ1-2; tentative D call: TRBD1 (5 bases). The CDR3 loop spans 16 amino acids. Looked up from germline, CDR1 is MNHEY and CDR2 is SVGAGI. The V end lost 0 bases, the J end lost 0 bases, and 11 bases lay between the germline ends. CDR3 loop: CASSYSGAEANYGYTF. CDR3 sequence (DNA): TGTGCCAGCAGTTACTCAGGGGCCGAAGCTAACTATGGCTACACCTTC.

The chain carries TRBV2 and TRBJ2-7; the match to TRBD1 covers 9 bases. The CDR3 totals 14 residues. CDR1 is SNHLY, CDR2 FYNNEI, per germline. With 5 bases clipped from V and 10 bases from J, the junction kept 12 bases outside the gene matches. The CDR3 nucleotides read TGTGCCAGCAGTCCGGGACAGGGTATTCGGGTACAGTACTTC. Its protein product is CASSPGQGIRVQYF.

This clone was counted a few times. The chain combines TRBV4-3 with TRBJ1-2; perhaps TRBD1 as D (5 bases). The V gene's germline CDR1 is LGHNA and CDR2 YSLEER. The CDR3 contains 16 residues. V lost 0 bases and J 3 bases, leaving 14 bases between the germline ends. CDR3 sequence reads: CASSQEYSGTYYGYTF. The CDR3 DNA follows: TGCGCCAGCAGCCAAGAATATTCGGGGACTTACTATGGCTACACCTTC.

The chain combines TRBV27 with TRBJ1-2, with D maybe TRBD1 (5 bases). The V gene's germline CDR1 is MNHEY and CDR2 SMNVEV (reference sequence). The V gene lost 0 bases and the J gene lost 2 bases, with 7 bases spanning the gap. This CDR3 is built from 14 residues. The CDR3 protein is CASSLSGQNYGYTF. DNA for the CDR3: TGTGCCAGCAGTTTATCGGGGCAAAACTATGGCTACACCTTC.

DNA of the CDR3: TGTGCCAGCAGTAAAAATAGAAATGAAAAACTGTTTTTT. It codes for CASSKNRNEKLFF. The chain joins TRBV7-8 to TRBJ1-4; D unresolved. This CDR3 region has 13 residues. CDR1 and CDR2 from the germline V gene are SGHVS and FQNEAQ. V lost 6 bases to trimming and J lost 5 bases, with 10 bases between them.

This sequence joins TRBV2 and TRBJ1-4; 8 nucleotides agree with TRBD1. CDR3 length: 15 residues. V trimming: 6 bases; J trimming: 8 bases; junction bases outside the gene matches: 11. Germline lookup yields CDR1 SNHLY and CDR2 FYNNEI. CDR3 bases: TGTGCCAGCAGCGATGAGACAGGGGCTGGAGAAAAACTGTTTTTT. Residues: CASSDETGAGEKLFF.

The gene calls are TRBV7-8 and TRBJ2-1; 9 bases are shared with TRBD2. This CDR3 contains 17 residues. Germline lookup yields CDR1 SGHVS and CDR2 FQNEAQ. The V and J ends lost 1 base and 4 bases, in that order; junction bases with no gene match: 8. CDR3 protein: CASSLVGAGGRYNEQFF. The CDR3 DNA reads TGTGCCAGCAGCTTAGTGGGCGCGGGGGGGCGGTACAATGAGCAGTTCTTC. Combining the CDR3 with reference TRBV7-8 and TRBJ2-1 gives the whole variable domain GAGVSQSPRYKVAKRGQDVALRCDPISGHVSLFWYQQALGQGPEFLTYFQNEAQLDKSGLPSDRFFAERPEGSVSTLKIQRTQQEDSAVYLCASSLVGAGGRYNEQFFGPGTRLTVL.

V and J are TRBV2 and TRBJ1-1, with a tentative D call TRBD1 (5 bases). Per germline, CDR1 SNHLY and CDR2 FYNNEI. This CDR3 contains 15 residues. V shed 2 bases and J shed 0 bases, with 10 bases lying between them. The DNA for the CDR3 is TGTGCCAGCAGTGAAAGACAGCGCATGAACACTGAAGCTTTCTTT. Its protein is CASSERQRMNTEAFF.

The chain uses TRBV2 and TRBJ1-2; D unclear. CDR3 length equals 13 residues. CDR1 SNHLY and CDR2 FYNNEI come from the germline V gene. V was cut by 3 bases and J by 6 bases, with 11 bases left in between. The CDR3 DNA reads as TGTGCCAGCAGTGAGAGGCAGTGGGATGGCTACACCTTC. As protein: CASSERQWDGYTF. Based on the CDR3 plus reference TRBV2 and TRBJ1-2, the full variable domain is EPEVTQTPSHQVTQMGQEVILRCVPISNHLYFYWYRQILGQKVEFLVSFYNNEISEKSEIFDDQFSVERPDGSNFTLKIRSTKLEDSAMYFCASSERQWDGYTFGSGTRLTVV.

The table lists this clone with a few counts. The chain uses TRBV12-3 or TRBV12-4 and TRBJ1-5; D gene ambiguous. The V and J ends lost 3 bases and 3 bases respectively, with 6 bases between them. The CDR3 is 13 residues long. The CDR3 nucleotides are TGTGCCAGCAGTTTGGGCACCAATCAGCCCCAGCATTTT. Residues: CASSLGTNQPQHF.

The chain uses TRBV5-1 and TRBJ1-6, with D possibly being TRBD1 (5 bases). Per germline, CDR1 SGHRS and CDR2 YFSETQ. The length of the CDR3 is 15 residues. Trimming stripped 0 bases from V and 6 bases from J, with 10 bases between. The CDR3 coding sequence is TGCGCCAGCAGCTTGGCCCGGGGGAGTAATTCACCCCTCCACTTT. This codes for CASSLARGSNSPLHF. The variable domain in full, with the rest retrieved from reference TRBV5-1 and TRBJ1-6, is KAGVTQTPRYLIKTRGQQVTLSCSPISGHRSVSWYQQTPGQGLQFLFEYFSETQRNKGNFPGRFSGRQFSNSRSEMNVSTLELGDSALYLCASSLARGSNSPLHFGNGTRLTVT.

The chain recombines TRBV5-4 with TRBJ2-2; 8 bases map to TRBD1. Per the germline V gene, CDR1 is SGHNT and CDR2 is YYREEE (reference sequence). Losses at the gene ends were 3 bases for V and 5 bases for J; bases not matched to a gene: 9. The CDR3 has 16 residues. The CDR3 DNA follows: TGTGCCAGCAGCTCCCAGGGCAGGGGGCGGACCGGGGAGCTGTTTTTT. Amino acids: CASSSQGRGRTGELFF.

The chain joins TRBV11-3 to TRBJ1-4, with TRBD1 matching 12 bases. Germline lookup yields CDR1 SGHNT and CDR2 YENEEA. Trimming cost V 5 bases and J 6 bases; bases outside gene matches: 4. The CDR3 contains 15 residues. CDR3 sequence reads: CASSLGTGGDEKLFF. The CDR3 region has the DNA TGTGCCAGCAGCCTCGGGACAGGGGGCGATGAAAAACTGTTTTTT. Together with reference TRBV11-3 and TRBJ1-4, the CDR3 gives the full variable domain: EAGVVQSPRYKIIEKKQPVAFWCNPISGHNTLYWYLQNLGQGPELLIRYENEEAVDDSQLPKDRFSAERLKGVDSTLKIQPAELGDSAVYLCASSLGTGGDEKLFFGSGTQLSVL.

This clone was detected many times. V is TRBV7-6 and J is TRBJ1-2, with TRBD1 matching 7 bases. Germline assignment: CDR1 SGHVS and CDR2 FNYEAQ. V lost 1 base and J lost 4; bases outside the gene matches: 0. The CDR3 length is 13 residues. The CDR3: CASSLGTGYGYTF. Here the CDR3 DNA reads TGTGCCAGCAGCTTAGGGACAGGCTATGGCTACACCTTC.

The chain uses TRBV28 and TRBJ1-4, with TRBD1 identical over 11 bases. The V gene end was trimmed by 5 bases and the J gene end by 8 bases; junction bases not matched to a gene: 4. The CDR3 loop spans 14 amino acids. Germline V CDR1 and CDR2: MDHEN, SYDVKM. CDR3 nucleotides: TGTGCCAGCAGTCCGGGACAGGGGGTGGAAAAACTGTTTTTT. This codes for CASSPGQGVEKLFF.

This chain connects TRBV6-2 or TRBV6-3 to TRBJ2-3, with D hard to call. CDR3 length: 14 amino acids. Trimming stripped 2 bases from V and 3 bases from J, with 9 bases between. Germline V lookup: CDR1 MNHEY, CDR2 SVGEGT. The CDR3 nucleotides read TGTGCCAGCAGTTACACTAACCCAACAGATACGCAGTATTTT. Protein: CASSYTNPTDTQYF.

The genes are TRBV7-8 and TRBJ2-3, with 9 bases fitting TRBD2. This CDR3 region has 14 residues. CDR1 SGHVS and CDR2 FQNEAQ come from the germline V gene. Germline trimming cut 5 bases from V and 4 bases from J; bases unmatched to any gene: 4. The CDR3 DNA reads as TGTGCCAGCAGCGTCCTAGCGGGACCAGATACGCAGTATTTT. Protein: CASSVLAGPDTQYF.

The J gene is TRBJ1-3, the V gene TRBV30; 7 nucleotides align to TRBD1. V was clipped by 0 bases and J by 2 bases; unmatched bases: 7. CDR3 length equals 16 residues. The germline V gene has CDR1 GTSNPN and CDR2 SVGIG (reference sequence). CDR3 sequence reads: CAWSVPHTGAGNTIYF. For the CDR3, the DNA is TGTGCCTGGAGTGTACCTCACACAGGGGCTGGAAACACCATATATTTT.

This chain links TRBV15 with TRBJ2-1; D is unclear. Germline CDR1 and CDR2: LNHNV and YYDKDF (reference sequence). V was pared by 0 bases and J by 9 bases, with 12 bases between. The CDR3 totals 14 residues. CDR3 residues: CATSREIARVEQFF. In DNA form, the CDR3 reads TGTGCCACCAGCAGAGAGATAGCTCGGGTTGAGCAGTTCTTC.

CDR3: CAISEGQGYEQYF. CDR3 DNA: TGTGCCATCAGTGAGGGACAGGGCTACGAGCAGTACTTC. The chain joins TRBV10-3 to TRBJ2-7, with 8 bases lining up with TRBD1. This CDR3 comprises 13 residues. V was pared by 2 bases and J by 3 bases, with 0 bases of the junction left unmatched. Germline V CDR1 and CDR2: ENHRY, SYGVKD.

This clone was detected only a few times. The CDR3 nucleotides are TGTGCCAGCAGCCAATTTACCGGGACTATTCCCTCCGAGCAGTACTTC. As protein: CASSQFTGTIPSEQYF. The chain is built from TRBV14 and TRBJ2-7, with 7 nucleotides matching TRBD2. The CDR3 totals 16 residues. Per germline, CDR1 SGHDN and CDR2 FVKESK. Trimming took 2 bases from V and 6 from J; bases not matched to a gene: 13.

The table lists this clone with a few counts. This chain links TRBV7-9 with TRBJ1-3; D gene ambiguous. This CDR3 region has 13 residues. Per germline, CDR1 SEHNR and CDR2 FQNEAQ (reference sequence). Trimming removed 2 bases at V and 2 bases at J, with 4 bases between. The CDR3 here is CASSLIAGNTIYF. The CDR3 DNA reads TGTGCCAGCAGCTTAATAGCTGGAAACACCATATATTTT.

This clone was seen just once. The chain is built from TRBV7-2 and TRBJ2-3; 7 bases fit TRBD1. From germline, CDR1 is SGHTA and CDR2 FQGNSA. This CDR3 has 15 residues. The V and J ends lost 7 bases and 0 bases, in that order; junction bases with no gene match: 7. The CDR3 sequence is CASNNGQASTDTQYF. The CDR3 region has the DNA TGTGCCAGCAACAATGGACAGGCGAGCACAGATACGCAGTATTTT.

The chain has TRBV27 and TRBJ1-4; 7 bases are shared with TRBD1. V was clipped by 4 bases and J by 5 bases; unmatched bases: 4. Germline V lookup: CDR1 MNHEY, CDR2 SMNVEV (reference sequence). The CDR3 consists of 14 residues. CDR3 in amino acids: CASSSPGGNEKLFF. CDR3 nucleotide sequence: TGTGCCAGCAGTTCGCCAGGGGGGAATGAAAAACTGTTTTTT.

This clone has more than one count but fewer than ten. The chain combines TRBV6-2 or TRBV6-3 with TRBJ1-5; TRBD1 matches 7 bases. The junction had 13 bases not matched to a gene; V was cut back by 7 bases and J by 7 bases. Looked up from germline, CDR1 is MNHEY and CDR2 is SVGEGT. The CDR3 totals 15 residues. The chain's CDR3 is CASTPGSGGKQPQHF. CDR3 nucleotide sequence: TGTGCCAGCACCCCGGGGTCAGGGGGAAAACAGCCCCAGCATTTT.